Each of the 4 T cell receptor beta chains below was sequenced from the same sample in a study of blood T cell repertoires in COVID-19. Clones were read by immunoSEQ multiplex PCR, and TCRdb kept only the in-frame ones, dropping some. Among fewer than 85,000 clones, under 95% were seen once, and the ten largest hold 7% to 9%. Material: peripheral blood. Receptor source: a human donor in a cohort sampled during active COVID-19.

The chain recombines TRBV6-5 with TRBJ2-7, with D possibly being TRBD1 (6 bases). V was shortened by 8 bases and J by 5 bases, with 19 bases between the two germline ends. The CDR3 is 14 residues long. In germline, CDR1 is MNHEY, CDR2 SVGAGI. CDR3 DNA sequence: TGTGCCAGCCAATTTTCAGGGGAATGGGACGAGCAGTACTTC. It encodes CASQFSGEWDEQYF.

This rearrangement joins TRBV7-9 to TRBJ2-7; a weak D match, TRBD1 (5 bases). This CDR3 is 13 amino acids long. The germline CDR1 and CDR2 sequences are SEHNR and FQNEAQ (reference sequence). Between the trimmed V and J ends, which lost 5 bases and 3 bases, there was a span of 11 bases. The CDR3 here is CASSQPGHYEQYF. As DNA, the CDR3 is TGTGCCAGCAGCCAGCCAGGGCACTACGAGCAGTACTTC.

This clone was seen only a few times. The chain joins TRBV20-1 to TRBJ2-7; 7 bases agree with TRBD2. Germline V gene data show CDR1 as DFQATT and CDR2 as SNEGSKA (reference sequence). The CDR3 is 11 residues long. After removal of 8 bases from V and 3 bases from J, the junction contained 4 bases not matched to a gene. The CDR3, as DNA: TGCAGTACACGGGGGGTCTACGAGCAGTACTTC. Protein product: CSTRGVYEQYF.

This sequence joins TRBV6-2 or TRBV6-3 and TRBJ2-7, with D maybe TRBD1 (6 bases). There are 16 residues in the CDR3. From germline, CDR1 is MNHEY and CDR2 SVGEGT. Trimming took off 5 bases at V and 0 bases at J, with 17 bases between the two ends. The CDR3 loop is CASSPTGTWPSYEQYF. In DNA form, the CDR3 reads TGTGCCAGCAGTCCCACCGGGACATGGCCCTCCTACGAGCAGTACTTC.